This TCR beta chain was observed in a study of identical twins. This clonotype appeared many times. TCRdb re-called the 5' RACE reads with MiXCR, one entry per CDR3 protein. Among just under 650,000 distinct CDR3 sequences listed, roughly 6.6% were seen once. The CDR3 consists of 17 residues. Trimming left V 6 bases short and J 6 bases short, with 23 bases between. Germline V gene data show CDR1 as MNHNS and CDR2 as SASEGT. These data were likewise used in another study, on yellow fever vaccine responses in identical twins.

The V call is TRBV6-1, the J call TRBJ2-2, with D perhaps matching TRBD1 or TRBD2 (5 bases each). The receptor's source is a woman younger than 35 in good health. Sample: PBMCs. CDR3 loop: CASSSSTGRIGPGELFF. The CDR3 coding sequence is TGTGCCAGCAGCTCATCGACGGGACGAATCGGTCCCGGGGAGCTGTTTTTT.